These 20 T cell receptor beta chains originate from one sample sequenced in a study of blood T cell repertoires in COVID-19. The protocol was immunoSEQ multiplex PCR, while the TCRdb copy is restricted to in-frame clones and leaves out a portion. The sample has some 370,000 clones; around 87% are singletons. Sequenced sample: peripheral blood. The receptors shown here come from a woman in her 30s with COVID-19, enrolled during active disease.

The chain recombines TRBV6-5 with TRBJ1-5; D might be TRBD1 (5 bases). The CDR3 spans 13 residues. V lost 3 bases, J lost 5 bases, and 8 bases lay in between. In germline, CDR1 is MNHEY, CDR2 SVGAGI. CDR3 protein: CASSYGAYQPQHF. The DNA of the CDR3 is TGTGCCAGCAGTTATGGGGCTTATCAGCCCCAGCATTTT.

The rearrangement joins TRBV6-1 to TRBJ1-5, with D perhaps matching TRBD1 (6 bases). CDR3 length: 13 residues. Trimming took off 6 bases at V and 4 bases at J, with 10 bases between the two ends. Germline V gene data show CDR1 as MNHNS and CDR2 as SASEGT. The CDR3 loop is CASRGADNQPQHF. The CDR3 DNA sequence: TGTGCCAGCAGGGGGGCTGATAATCAGCCCCAGCATTTT.

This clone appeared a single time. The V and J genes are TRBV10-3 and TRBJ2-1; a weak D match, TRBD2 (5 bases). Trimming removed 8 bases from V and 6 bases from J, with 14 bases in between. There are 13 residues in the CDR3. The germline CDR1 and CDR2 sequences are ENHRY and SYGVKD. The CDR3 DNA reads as TGTGCCATCGGGAGCAACGAGGCCAATGAGCAGTTCTTC. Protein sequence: CAIGSNEANEQFF.

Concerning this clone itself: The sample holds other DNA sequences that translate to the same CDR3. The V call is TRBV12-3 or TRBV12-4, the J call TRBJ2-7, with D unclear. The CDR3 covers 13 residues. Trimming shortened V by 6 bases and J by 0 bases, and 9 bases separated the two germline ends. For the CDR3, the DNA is TGTGCCAGCAGGTCACCTAGCTCCTACGAGCAGTACTTC. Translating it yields CASRSPSSYEQYF.

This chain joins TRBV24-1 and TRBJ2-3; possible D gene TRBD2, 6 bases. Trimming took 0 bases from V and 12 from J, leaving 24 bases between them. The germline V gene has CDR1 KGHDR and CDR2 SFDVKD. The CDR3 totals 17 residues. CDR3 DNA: TGTGCCACCAGTGATTTGAGGGCGGGGCCGGACTATACTTTTCAGTATTTT. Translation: CATSDLRAGPDYTFQYF.

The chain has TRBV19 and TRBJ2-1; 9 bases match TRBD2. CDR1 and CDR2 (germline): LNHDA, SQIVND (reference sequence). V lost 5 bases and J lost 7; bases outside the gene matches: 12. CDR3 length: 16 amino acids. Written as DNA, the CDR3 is TGTGCCAGTAGTCCCTTAGGGAGCGGGAGGAGAAATGAGCAGTTCTTC. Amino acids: CASSPLGSGRRNEQFF.

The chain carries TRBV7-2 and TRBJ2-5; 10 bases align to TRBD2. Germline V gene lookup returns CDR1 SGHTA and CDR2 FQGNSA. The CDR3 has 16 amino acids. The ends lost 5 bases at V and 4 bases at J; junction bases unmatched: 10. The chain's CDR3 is CASSPGTSANGETQYF. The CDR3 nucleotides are TGTGCCAGCAGCCCCGGGACTAGCGCCAATGGAGAGACCCAGTACTTC.

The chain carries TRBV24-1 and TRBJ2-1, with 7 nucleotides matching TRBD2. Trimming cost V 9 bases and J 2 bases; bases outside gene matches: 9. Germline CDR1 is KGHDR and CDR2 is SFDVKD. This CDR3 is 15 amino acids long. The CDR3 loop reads CATLDGGSPYNEQFF. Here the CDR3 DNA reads TGTGCCACCTTAGATGGCGGGAGCCCCTACAATGAGCAGTTCTTC.

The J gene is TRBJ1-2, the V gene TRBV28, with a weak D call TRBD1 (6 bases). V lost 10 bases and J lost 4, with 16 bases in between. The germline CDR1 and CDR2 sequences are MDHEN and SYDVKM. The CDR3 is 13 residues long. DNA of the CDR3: TGTGCCACCCGGCGGGGGGCCAGCTATGGCTACACCTTC. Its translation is CATRRGASYGYTF.

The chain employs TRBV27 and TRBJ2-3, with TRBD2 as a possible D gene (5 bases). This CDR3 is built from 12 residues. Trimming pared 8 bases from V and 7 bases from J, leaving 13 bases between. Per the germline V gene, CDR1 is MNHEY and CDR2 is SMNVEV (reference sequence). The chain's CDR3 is CASGLPGYTQYF. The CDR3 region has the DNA TGTGCCAGCGGACTCCCGGGATATACGCAGTATTTT.

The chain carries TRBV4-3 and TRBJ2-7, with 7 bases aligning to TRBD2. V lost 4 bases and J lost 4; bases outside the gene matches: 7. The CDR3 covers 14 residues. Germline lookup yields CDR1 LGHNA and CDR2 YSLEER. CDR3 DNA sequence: TGCGCCAGCAGCCCCGGGAATAGCGGGTACGAGCAGTACTTC. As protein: CASSPGNSGYEQYF.

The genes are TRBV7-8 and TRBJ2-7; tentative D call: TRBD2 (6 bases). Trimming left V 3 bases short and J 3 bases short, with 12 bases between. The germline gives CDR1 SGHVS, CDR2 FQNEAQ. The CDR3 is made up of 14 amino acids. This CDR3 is CASSFAGPFYEQYF. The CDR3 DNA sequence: TGTGCCAGCAGCTTCGCGGGACCCTTCTACGAGCAGTACTTC.

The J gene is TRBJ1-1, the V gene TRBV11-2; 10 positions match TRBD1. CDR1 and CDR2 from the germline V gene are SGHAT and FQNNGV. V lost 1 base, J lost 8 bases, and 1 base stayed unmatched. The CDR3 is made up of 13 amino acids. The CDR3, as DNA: TGTGCCAGCAGCTTAGGGGGACAGGGGGAAGCTTTCTTT. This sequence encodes CASSLGGQGEAFF. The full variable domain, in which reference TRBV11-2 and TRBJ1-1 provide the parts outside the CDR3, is EAGVAQSPRYKIIEKRQSVAFWCNPISGHATLYWYQQILGQGPKLLIQFQNNGVVDDSQLPKDRFSAERLKGVDSTLKIQPAKLEDSAVYLCASSLGGQGEAFFGQGTRLTVV.

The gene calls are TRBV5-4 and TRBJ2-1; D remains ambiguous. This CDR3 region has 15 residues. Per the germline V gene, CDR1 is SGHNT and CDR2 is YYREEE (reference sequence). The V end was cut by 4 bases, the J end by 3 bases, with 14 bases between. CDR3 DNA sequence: TGTGCCAGCAGCGTTAGAGGTACGCTCTACAATGAGCAGTTCTTC. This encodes CASSVRGTLYNEQFF.

This chain's CDR3 is CASSGQYDEKLFF. CDR3 nucleotide sequence: TGTGCCAGCAGCGGACAGTACGATGAAAAACTGTTTTTT. The V gene is TRBV27, the J gene TRBJ1-4; TRBD1 might be the D (6 bases). The CDR3 is 13 residues long. CDR1 MNHEY and CDR2 SMNVEV come from the germline V gene (reference sequence). Trimming stripped 6 bases from V and 6 bases from J, with 11 bases between.

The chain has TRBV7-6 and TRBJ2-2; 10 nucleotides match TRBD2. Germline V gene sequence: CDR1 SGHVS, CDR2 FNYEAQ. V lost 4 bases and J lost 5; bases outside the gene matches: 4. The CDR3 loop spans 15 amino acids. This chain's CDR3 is CASSSSGRGTGELFF. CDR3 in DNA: TGTGCCAGCAGCTCTAGCGGGAGAGGTACCGGGGAGCTGTTTTTT.

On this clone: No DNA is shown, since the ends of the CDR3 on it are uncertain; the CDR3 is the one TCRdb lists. The CDR3 is CASSKVGGWGSGANVLTF. The gene calls are TRBV21-1 and TRBJ2-6; the table's D call TRBD2 went unverified against the DNA. TRBV21-1 is a listed pseudogene. The CDR3 contains 18 residues when both ends are counted.

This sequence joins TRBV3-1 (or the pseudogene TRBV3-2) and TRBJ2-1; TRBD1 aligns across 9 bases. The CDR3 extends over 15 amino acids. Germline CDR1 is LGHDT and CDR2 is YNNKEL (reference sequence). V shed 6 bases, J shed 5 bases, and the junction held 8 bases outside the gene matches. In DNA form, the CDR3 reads TGTGCCAGCAGTCCCCCCGGGACAGGGAACAATGAGCAGTTCTTC. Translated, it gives CASSPPGTGNNEQFF.

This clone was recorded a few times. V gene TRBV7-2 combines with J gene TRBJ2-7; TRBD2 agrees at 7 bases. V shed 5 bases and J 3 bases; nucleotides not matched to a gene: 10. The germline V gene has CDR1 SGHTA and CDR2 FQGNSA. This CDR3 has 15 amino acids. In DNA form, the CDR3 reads TGTGCCAGCAGCCCTGGTGGAGCGGGAAACTACGAGCAGTACTTC. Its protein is CASSPGGAGNYEQYF.

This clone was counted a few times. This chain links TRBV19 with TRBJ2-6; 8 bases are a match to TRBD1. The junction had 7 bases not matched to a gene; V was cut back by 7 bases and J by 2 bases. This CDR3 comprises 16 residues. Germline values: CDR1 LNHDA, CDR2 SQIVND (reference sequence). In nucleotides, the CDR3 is TGTGCCAGTAACAGGGGGGAGGAGGCTGGGGCCAACGTCCTGACTTTC. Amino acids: CASNRGEEAGANVLTF.